What follows are 4 T cell receptor beta chains derived from one specimen sequenced in a study of vaccination effects on CD4 cells after COVID-19. Their antigen targets remain unknown. Under the ViraFEST assay, PBMC were stimulated with viral peptide pools so that antigen-specific CD4+ T cells expanded. Sequencing was performed afterwards. With nine to eleven days of culture completed, CD4+ T cells were isolated. Each participant was given two doses of one vaccine (BNT162b2 or mRNA-1273). Assay used: immunoSEQ multiplex PCR; TCRdb lists only in-frame clones, some missing. The repertoire holds about 31,000 clones, with around 67% as singletons. The sequences come from CD4+ T cells from PBMCs cultured with HCoV-229E spike peptides, collected after COVID-19 vaccination. These receptors came from a human donor who received a COVID-19 vaccine.

This clone was seen only a few times. The chain has TRBV4-1 and TRBJ2-7; unclear D gene. The CDR3 loop spans 12 amino acids. Per germline, CDR1 MGHRA and CDR2 YSYEKL. V lost 5 bases, J lost 5 bases, and 10 bases lay in between. The CDR3, as DNA: TGCGCCAGCAGCGGGGTATGGAACGAGCAGTACTTC. It is translated as CASSGVWNEQYF.

The rearrangement uses TRBV11-3 and TRBJ2-2; tentative D call: TRBD1 (6 bases). This CDR3 comprises 13 residues. Trimming pared 4 bases from V and 3 bases from J, leaving 6 bases between. The germline gives CDR1 SGHNT, CDR2 YENEEA. This CDR3 is CASSSGDTGELFF. DNA of the CDR3: TGTGCCAGCAGCTCAGGGGACACCGGGGAGCTGTTTTTT.

The J gene is TRBJ1-5, the V gene TRBV5-1; D possibly corresponds to TRBD1 (5 bases). V shed 0 bases and J shed 2 bases, with 12 bases lying between them. This CDR3 has 16 residues. Germline V CDR1 and CDR2: SGHRS, YFSETQ. The chain's CDR3 is CASSLGGTVGNQPQHF. The CDR3, as DNA: TGCGCCAGCAGCTTGGGGGGGACTGTTGGCAATCAGCCCCAGCATTTT.

The V and J genes are TRBV5-5 and TRBJ1-2; TRBD1 matches 10 bases. Germline lookup yields CDR1 SGHKS and CDR2 YYEKEE (reference sequence). Trimming cost V 0 bases and J 8 bases; bases outside gene matches: 4. The CDR3 runs to 14 residues. CDR3 DNA sequence: TGTGCCAGCAGCTTGGAGGGACAGGGGATAGGCTACACCTTC. It specifies CASSLEGQGIGYTF.